This T cell receptor (beta chain) was profiled in a study of T cell changes during pregnancy in multiple sclerosis. The V and J ends lost 0 bases and 8 bases respectively, with 13 bases between them. Germline assignment: CDR1 KGHSH and CDR2 LQKENI. This CDR3 is 15 amino acids long. Generated by immunoSEQ multiplex PCR, the TCRdb table keeps only in-frame clones and is missing some. The sample holds some 70,000 clones; just over 90% are singletons and the top ten take roughly 1.5%. This TCR was sampled from a female donor with multiple sclerosis, enrolled in a pregnancy study. The rearrangement joins TRBV18 to TRBJ1-4; D is undetermined. Specimen: peripheral blood, collected in the third trimester of pregnancy. CDR3 sequence reads: CASSPPALAQEKLFF. Written as DNA, the CDR3 is TGTGCCAGCTCACCACCGGCATTGGCACAAGAAAAACTGTTTTTT.